Each of the 28 T cell receptor beta chains below was sequenced from the same sample in a study of OX40 agonist ivuxolimab in advanced cancers. Receptors were amplified or captured by the immunoSEQ multiplex PCR assay. The immuneACCESS repertoire file appears here via TCRdb, limited to in-frame rearrangements. These files lack a portion of the clones; in checked studies, under half of the deficit traces to unresolved V genes, and the cause of the others is not known. A total of 39,000 or so clones appear in this sample, approximately 90% of them only once. The top ten constitute about 40% of the sample. Here the sequenced sample was CD4+ or CD8+ T cells sorted from blood, taken in a trial of the OX40 agonist ivuxolimab. The receptors stem from an adult with an advanced solid tumor such as melanoma, head and neck, liver or kidney cancer.

The chain has TRBV6-6 and TRBJ2-1, with 9 bases fitting TRBD1. CDR3 length: 14 residues. CDR1 and CDR2 from the germline V gene are MNHNY and SVGAGI (reference sequence). V was clipped by 5 bases and J by 10 bases; unmatched bases: 9. In DNA form, the CDR3 reads TGTGCCAGCAGTCCCGGGACAGGGTCAAGGGAGCAGTTCTTC. Its protein is CASSPGTGSREQFF.

The V call is TRBV2, the J call TRBJ2-2; 8 bases are shared with TRBD2. The CDR3 has 15 residues. V dropped 3 bases and J dropped 9; count of bases not matched to a gene: 9. Germline V gives CDR1 SNHLY, CDR2 FYNNEI. The CDR3 DNA reads as TGTGCCAGCAGTGAGGGCGCGGGAGGCCCCCGGGAGCTGTTTTTT. This sequence encodes CASSEGAGGPRELFF.

This rearrangement joins TRBV6-5 to TRBJ2-7; D gene ambiguous. Germline V CDR1 and CDR2: MNHEY, SVGAGI. This CDR3 has 11 amino acids. Trimming stripped 4 bases from V and 3 bases from J, with 4 bases between. CDR3 DNA sequence: TGTGCCAGCAGTTCGCACTACGAGCAGTACTTC. It specifies CASSSHYEQYF.

The genes are TRBV5-1 and TRBJ1-5; no reliable D call. The CDR3 is made up of 15 amino acids. Germline V lookup: CDR1 SGHRS, CDR2 YFSETQ. Trimming left V 4 bases short and J 2 bases short, with 13 bases between. CDR3 coding DNA: TGCGCCAGCAGCCGGAACGGTCAGGGCAATCAGCCCCAGCATTTT. Amino acids: CASSRNGQGNQPQHF.

This chain links TRBV7-9 with TRBJ1-6; 7 bases align to TRBD1. This CDR3 contains 15 residues. V was pared by 5 bases and J by 5 bases, with 6 bases of the junction left unmatched. Germline CDR1 SEHNR, CDR2 FQNEAQ (reference sequence). The CDR3 loop is CASSRDSVDNSPLHF. For the CDR3, the DNA is TGTGCCAGCAGCAGGGACAGCGTCGATAATTCACCCCTCCACTTT.

The chain combines TRBV7-9 with TRBJ2-5, with no clear D. This CDR3 is built from 14 residues. Germline CDR1 reads SEHNR; CDR2 reads FQNEAQ (reference sequence). Trimming took off 3 bases at V and 3 bases at J, with 11 bases between the two ends. The CDR3, as DNA: TGTGCCAGCAGCTTCCAGCGATGGGAAGAGACCCAGTACTTC. Protein: CASSFQRWEETQYF.

The chain carries TRBV20-1 and TRBJ2-5, with no clear D. The CDR3 has 11 amino acids. CDR1 is DFQATT, CDR2 SNEGSKA, per germline (reference sequence). Trimming stripped 7 bases from V and 5 bases from J, with 11 bases between. The CDR3 loop reads CSVNFRETQYF. The CDR3 DNA sequence: TGCAGTGTCAACTTCAGGGAGACCCAGTACTTC.

The rearrangement links TRBV6-1 to TRBJ2-7; D is unresolved. Germline CDR1 is MNHNS and CDR2 is SASEGT. The V end lost 1 base, the J end lost 6 bases, and 10 bases lay between the germline ends. This CDR3 contains 13 residues. This CDR3 reads CASSEGGWSEQYF. The CDR3, as DNA: TGTGCCAGCAGTGAAGGGGGTTGGTCCGAGCAGTACTTC.

V usage is TRBV5-1 and J usage is TRBJ1-5; D uncertain. The CDR3 covers 13 residues. Per germline, CDR1 SGHRS and CDR2 YFSETQ. V was trimmed by 4 bases and J by 4 bases, leaving 9 bases between them. This CDR3 reads CASSPGLNQPQHF. The CDR3 bases are TGCGCCAGCAGCCCCGGTTTAAATCAGCCCCAGCATTTT.

The rearrangement joins TRBV10-3 to TRBJ2-5; 10 nucleotides align to TRBD2. There are 18 residues in the CDR3. Germline loops: CDR1 ENHRY, CDR2 SYGVKD. Trimming removed 2 bases from V and 4 bases from J; junction bases left unmatched: 13. The chain's CDR3 is CAISERLAGVTELETQYF. DNA for the CDR3: TGTGCCATCAGTGAGAGGCTAGCGGGGGTAACCGAGCTAGAGACCCAGTACTTC.

The chain links TRBV10-3 to TRBJ2-5, with 7 positions matching TRBD2. The junction had 13 bases not matched to a gene; V was cut back by 5 bases and J by 4 bases. The CDR3 is 16 amino acids. Looked up from germline, CDR1 is ENHRY and CDR2 is SYGVKD. CDR3 sequence (DNA): TGTGCCATCAGTATTACAGAGGGAGGGCCGGTAGAGACCCAGTACTTC. Translating it yields CAISITEGGPVETQYF.

The CDR3, as DNA: TGCGCCAGCAGCTTACAGGGAGGCGGCACTGAAGCTTTCTTT. It specifies CASSLQGGGTEAFF. This rearrangement joins TRBV5-1 to TRBJ1-1; TRBD1 might be the D (6 bases). With 2 bases removed from V and 4 bases from J, the gap between germline ends came to 12 bases. The CDR3 runs 14 residues. The V gene's germline CDR1 is SGHRS and CDR2 YFSETQ.

V is TRBV19 and J is TRBJ2-1, with D possibly TRBD1 on 6 matching bases. Germline assignment: CDR1 LNHDA and CDR2 SQIVND (reference sequence). Trimming took 2 bases from V and 8 from J, leaving 10 bases between them. The CDR3 covers 13 residues. CDR3 bases: TGTGCCAGTAGTATACAAACAGGGTATGAGCAGTTCTTC. As protein: CASSIQTGYEQFF.

The V and J genes are TRBV5-1 and TRBJ1-2; the D is unclear. V was shortened by 1 base and J by 3 bases, with 10 bases between the two germline ends. The CDR3 is 14 amino acids. Germline CDR1 is SGHRS and CDR2 is YFSETQ. CDR3 DNA: TGCGCCAGCAGCTTGTCCGGGAAGGACTATGGCTACACCTTC. This codes for CASSLSGKDYGYTF.

The chain joins TRBV6-6 to TRBJ2-5, with TRBD2 matching 9 bases. The J segment lost 5 bases and the V segment lost 4 bases, leaving 8 bases of the junction unmatched. From germline, CDR1 is MNHNY and CDR2 SVGAGI (reference sequence). The CDR3 is made up of 15 amino acids. The CDR3 DNA reads TGTGCCAGCAGTTGGGGCGGGAGGGCCGGGGAGACCCAGTACTTC. Amino acid sequence: CASSWGGRAGETQYF.

In this sample, this clone turned up once. The chain's CDR3 is CASSPVLGVPGNTIYF. CDR3 bases: TGTGCCAGCAGCCCCGTCCTAGGGGTTCCAGGAAACACCATATATTTT. The gene calls are TRBV7-9 and TRBJ1-3, with a weak D call TRBD1 (5 bases). CDR3 length equals 16 residues. Trimming removed 5 bases at V and 4 bases at J, with 18 bases between. The germline V gene encodes CDR1 SEHNR and CDR2 FQNEAQ (reference sequence).

A single count supports this clone. The rearrangement links TRBV9 to TRBJ1-1; D not certain. V lost 0 bases to trimming and J lost 2 bases, with 5 bases between them. Per germline, CDR1 SGDLS and CDR2 YYNGEE. CDR3 size: 13 residues. The DNA of the CDR3 is TGTGCCAGCAGCGTAGAATTCAACACTGAAGCTTTCTTT. Protein: CASSVEFNTEAFF.

This clone was observed a single time. V is TRBV7-9 and J is TRBJ1-3; D not resolved. The CDR3 loop spans 13 amino acids. V lost 2 bases and J lost 8, with 10 bases in between. From germline, CDR1 is SEHNR and CDR2 FQNEAQ (reference sequence). The chain's CDR3 is CASSLLALDTIYF. CDR3 sequence (DNA): TGTGCCAGCAGCTTACTCGCCCTAGACACCATATATTTT.

CDR3 nucleotides: TGTGCCAGCAGCCTCCCCGGGACCTCTGGAAACACCATATATTTT. It codes for CASSLPGTSGNTIYF. The rearrangement links TRBV9 to TRBJ1-3; D is perhaps TRBD1 (5 bases). Per germline, CDR1 SGDLS and CDR2 YYNGEE. V lost 4 bases and J 0 bases, leaving 11 bases between the germline ends. There are 15 residues in the CDR3.

V gene TRBV7-9 combines with J gene TRBJ2-1, with D perhaps matching TRBD1 (6 bases). This CDR3 region has 17 residues. Germline V gene data show CDR1 as SEHNR and CDR2 as FQNEAQ (reference sequence). V was pared by 1 base and J by 0 bases, with 13 bases between. CDR3 DNA: TGTGCCAGCAGCTTAGGCCTTGGGACAAACTCCTACAATGAGCAGTTCTTC. It translates to CASSLGLGTNSYNEQFF.

This chain links TRBV19 with TRBJ1-2, with 9 bases identical to TRBD1. From germline, CDR1 is LNHDA and CDR2 SQIVND (reference sequence). The CDR3 extends over 14 amino acids. V was clipped by 4 bases and J by 3 bases; unmatched bases: 3. This chain's CDR3 is CASSRQGGDYGYTF. Here the CDR3 DNA reads TGTGCCAGTAGTAGACAGGGGGGGGACTATGGCTACACCTTC.

The chain uses TRBV19 and TRBJ2-7; 7 positions match TRBD1. CDR3 length: 13 amino acids. The ends lost 6 bases at V and 3 bases at J; junction bases unmatched: 5. Germline loops: CDR1 LNHDA, CDR2 SQIVND (reference sequence). The CDR3 reads CASRKTGHYEQYF. CDR3 sequence (DNA): TGTGCCAGTAGGAAGACAGGGCACTACGAGCAGTACTTC.

The chain links TRBV19 to TRBJ2-7; D not certain. In germline, CDR1 is LNHDA, CDR2 SQIVND (reference sequence). Trimming stripped 4 bases from V and 4 bases from J, with 11 bases between. The CDR3 has 13 amino acids. The CDR3 coding sequence is TGTGCCAGTAGTAGCCCTCTCGGGTACGAGCAGTACTTC. It translates to CASSSPLGYEQYF. Using reference TRBV19 and TRBJ2-7 for the parts outside the CDR3, the full variable domain is DGGITQSPKYLFRKEGQNVTLSCEQNLNHDAMYWYRQDPGQGLRLIYYSQIVNDFQKGDIAEGYSVSREKKESFPLTVTSAQKNPTAFYLCASSSPLGYEQYFGPGTRLTVT.

DNA of the CDR3: TGTGCCAGCAGCCAACTAGGCTACAGAGATACGCAGTATTTT. This codes for CASSQLGYRDTQYF. The V call is TRBV14, the J call TRBJ2-3; D unresolved. Trimming shortened V by 2 bases and J by 5 bases, and 11 bases separated the two germline ends. The length of the CDR3 is 14 residues. Germline assignment: CDR1 SGHDN and CDR2 FVKESK.

V gene TRBV7-2 combines with J gene TRBJ2-2; TRBD1 is a possible D gene (5 bases). CDR3 length equals 14 residues. Germline CDR1 and CDR2: SGHTA and FQGNSA. The germline V and J ends were trimmed by 5 bases and 4 bases, with 11 bases remaining between them. The CDR3 spells CASSLHQGTGELFF. In DNA form, the CDR3 reads TGTGCCAGCAGCCTCCACCAGGGCACCGGGGAGCTGTTTTTT.

This clone has only one observation. The chain couples TRBV9 to TRBJ2-5; weak D call: TRBD2 (5 bases). Trimming shortened V by 4 bases and J by 0 bases, and 13 bases separated the two germline ends. This CDR3 region has 15 residues. CDR1 is SGDLS, CDR2 YYNGEE, per germline. The CDR3 sequence is CASSLNPTNQETQYF. The CDR3 region has the DNA TGTGCCAGCAGCTTAAATCCGACTAACCAAGAGACCCAGTACTTC.

The chain employs TRBV5-1 and TRBJ2-5; 11 nucleotides match TRBD1. Germline-derived CDR1 and CDR2 are SGHRS and YFSETQ. The CDR3 totals 14 residues. J was trimmed by 5 bases and V by 4 bases; bases with no gene match: 4. The CDR3 region has the DNA TGCGCCAGCAGCCGGACAGGGGGCGGGGAGACCCAGTACTTC. This encodes CASSRTGGGETQYF. Drawing the rest from reference TRBV5-1 and TRBJ2-5, the complete variable domain is KAGVTQTPRYLIKTRGQQVTLSCSPISGHRSVSWYQQTPGQGLQFLFEYFSETQRNKGNFPGRFSGRQFSNSRSEMNVSTLELGDSALYLCASSRTGGGETQYFGPGTRLLVL.

The rearrangement links TRBV5-4 to TRBJ1-2; 8 bases fit TRBD1. The CDR3 runs 16 residues. Germline CDR1 is SGHNT and CDR2 is YYREEE (reference sequence). J gave up 5 bases and V 6 bases, and 15 bases lay outside the gene matches. The CDR3: CASNQGSATGVYGYTF. CDR3 nucleotide sequence: TGTGCCAGCAATCAGGGCTCGGCGACAGGGGTATATGGCTACACCTTC.